The sample holds one count of the clone carrying this T cell receptor (beta chain). This sample is drawn from a study of blood T cell repertoires in COVID-19. Germline V gene data show CDR1 as SGHAT and CDR2 as FQNNGV. CDR3 length equals 14 residues. V was trimmed by 0 bases and J by 9 bases, leaving 12 bases between them. In the source study's methods: From reference gene primer amplification, estimates of nucleated cell counts were derived. The protocol was immunoSEQ multiplex PCR, while the TCRdb copy is restricted to in-frame clones and leaves out a portion. From that table come the V and J calls and clone size; the DNA was used to work out D and trimming. The table has about 180,000 clones, 70% to 90% seen once.

This rearrangement joins TRBV11-2 to TRBJ2-1; D is possibly TRBD2 (6 bases). Sequenced input: peripheral blood. The clonotype was recovered from a man aged 55 to 69 with acute or convalescent COVID-19. The CDR3 DNA follows: TGTGCCAGCAGCTTAGATCTCGGGAGCGGTGAGCAGTTCTTC. This encodes CASSLDLGSGEQFF.